One sample yielded the 13 T cell receptor beta chains listed below, sequenced in a study of control samples from healthy donors and cancer patients. Only in-frame clones appear in the TCRdb table, and some are missing; sequencing was by immunoSEQ multiplex PCR. The data show about 120,000 clones, around 88% seen once. Sequenced input: blood. The source is a man aged 35 to 55 in good health.

The rearrangement links TRBV5-1 to TRBJ2-5; D is perhaps TRBD1 or TRBD2 (6 bases each). This CDR3 has 14 residues. Germline V gene sequence: CDR1 SGHRS, CDR2 YFSETQ. V shed 3 bases and J shed 5 bases, with 14 bases lying between them. Here the CDR3 DNA reads TGCGCCAGCAGCTCGCCAGGGGCGGGGGAGACCCAGTACTTC. Its translation is CASSSPGAGETQYF.

This clone showed up just once. V is TRBV10-2 and J is TRBJ1-5; 10 nucleotides agree with TRBD1. Trimming cost V 0 bases and J 5 bases; bases outside gene matches: 1. Germline V gene lookup returns CDR1 WSHSY and CDR2 SAAADI. The CDR3 length is 15 residues. CDR3: CASSESGQGYQPQHF. CDR3 nucleotides: TGCGCCAGCAGTGAGTCGGGACAGGGGTATCAGCCCCAGCATTTT.

The chain couples TRBV25-1 to TRBJ2-6; 7 bases line up with TRBD1. This CDR3 is built from 16 residues. The V segment lost 5 bases and the J segment 2 bases; nucleotides outside the gene matches: 6. From germline, CDR1 is MGHDK and CDR2 SYGVNS. This CDR3 reads CASSRRQGAGANVLTF. CDR3 nucleotides: TGTGCCAGCAGTCGCCGACAGGGTGCTGGGGCCAACGTCCTGACTTTC.

The rearrangement joins TRBV29-1 to TRBJ1-1; 10 bases are shared with TRBD1. J gave up 5 bases and V 5 bases, and 14 bases lay outside the gene matches. Looked up from germline, CDR1 is SQVTM and CDR2 is ANQGSEA. CDR3 length equals 16 residues. In DNA form, the CDR3 reads TGCAGCGTTCCCGCGGACAGGGGGGAGAGGATGACTGAAGCTTTCTTT. Translated: CSVPADRGERMTEAFF.

The chain links TRBV27 to TRBJ1-5, with a weak D call TRBD1 (5 bases). The CDR3 covers 14 residues. V was trimmed by 4 bases and J by 4 bases, leaving 11 bases between them. Germline-derived CDR1 and CDR2 are MNHEY and SMNVEV (reference sequence). CDR3: CASSYRDGNQPQHF. The CDR3 DNA sequence: TGTGCCAGCAGTTACCGGGACGGGAATCAGCCCCAGCATTTT.

This clone was observed a few times. The chain couples TRBV3-1 (or the pseudogene TRBV3-2) to TRBJ2-7, with a weak D call TRBD1 (6 bases). The CDR3 sequence is 12 residues long. V was pared by 4 bases and J by 4 bases, with 8 bases between. In germline, CDR1 is LGHDT, CDR2 YNNKEL (reference sequence). The CDR3 DNA sequence: TGTGCCAGCAGCCGACAGGTTTACGAGCAGTACTTC. Encoded protein: CASSRQVYEQYF.

The rearrangement joins TRBV20-1 to TRBJ1-1; D gene ambiguous. CDR1 DFQATT and CDR2 SNEGSKA come from the germline V gene (reference sequence). V lost 5 bases to trimming and J lost 1 base, with 5 bases between them. The CDR3 consists of 11 residues. The CDR3 DNA is TGCAGTGCTGGAGCGAACACTGAAGCTTTCTTT. Its protein product is CSAGANTEAFF.

This sequence joins TRBV2 and TRBJ2-7; D might be TRBD1 or TRBD2, each matching 5 bases. The V gene's germline CDR1 is SNHLY and CDR2 FYNNEI. The CDR3 spans 13 residues. V shed 6 bases and J shed 6 bases, with 15 bases lying between them. CDR3 in DNA: TGTGCCAGCAGCGAGGGGTGGGCAGGCGAGCAGTACTTC. Residues: CASSEGWAGEQYF.

The chain carries TRBV24-1 and TRBJ2-3; a weak D match, TRBD1 (5 bases). Germline CDR1 and CDR2: KGHDR and SFDVKD. Trimming removed 9 bases from V and 3 bases from J, with 15 bases in between. CDR3 length: 14 residues. CDR3 sequence reads: CATVGQGRTDTQYF. As DNA, the CDR3 is TGTGCCACCGTCGGGCAGGGAAGAACAGATACGCAGTATTTT.

This chain uses TRBV7-8 with TRBJ1-1, with D possibly TRBD1 on 5 matching bases. The germline CDR1 and CDR2 sequences are SGHVS and FQNEAQ. Trimming removed 3 bases at V and 5 bases at J, with 13 bases between. This CDR3 has 14 amino acids. The CDR3 DNA sequence: TGTGCCAGCAGCTTGCACTCCAAGGGGACTGAAGCTTTCTTT. Translation gives CASSLHSKGTEAFF. The whole variable domain, remainder taken from reference TRBV7-8 and TRBJ1-1, is GAGVSQSPRYKVAKRGQDVALRCDPISGHVSLFWYQQALGQGPEFLTYFQNEAQLDKSGLPSDRFFAERPEGSVSTLKIQRTQQEDSAVYLCASSLHSKGTEAFFGQGTRLTVV.

The chain recombines TRBV6-6 with TRBJ1-1; D not certain. Trimming cost V 6 bases and J 4 bases, with 18 bases left between them. Germline V gene sequence: CDR1 MNHNY, CDR2 SVGAGI (reference sequence). There are 15 residues in the CDR3. CDR3 in DNA: TGTGCCAGCAGACCCGGGGAGGTTCATGCCACTGAAGCTTTCTTT. This codes for CASRPGEVHATEAFF.

The gene calls are TRBV7-3 and TRBJ2-5, with TRBD1 identical over 10 bases. V was clipped by 5 bases and J by 5 bases; unmatched bases: 2. CDR3 length: 13 residues. Germline CDR1 SGHTA, CDR2 FQGTGA. As DNA, the CDR3 is TGTGCCAGCAGCCCGGGACAGGGGGAGACCCAGTACTTC. It encodes CASSPGQGETQYF.

The V call is TRBV10-2, the J call TRBJ1-5; D is ambiguous. This CDR3 has 14 amino acids. With 0 bases removed from V and 0 bases from J, the gap between germline ends came to 3 bases. The V gene's germline CDR1 is WSHSY and CDR2 SAAADI. In DNA, the CDR3 is TGCGCCAGCAGTGAGTCCCATAGCAATCAGCCCCAGCATTTT. Translation: CASSESHSNQPQHF.